Reported below is one T cell receptor (beta chain). The antigen is undetermined. V was cut by 7 bases and J by 6 bases, with 15 bases left in between. CDR1 SQVTM and CDR2 ANQGSEA come from the germline V gene. CDR3 size: 12 residues. This specimen comes from a study of Graves' ophthalmopathy and Graves' hyperthyroidism. Study observations and caveats: Blood also carried most expanded thyroid clonotypes exceeding 0.001 frequency.

TCR beta CDR3 amplification used RNA transcripts. Following a first-round RT-PCR that used HTBI primers, a second-round multiplex PCR was carried out. MiXCR, run by TCRdb on the multiplex PCR reads, gives a single entry per CDR3 protein. The repertoire has about 660,000 distinct CDR3 sequences, under 50% of them found once; the top ten carry 3% to 3.5%. Moderate-to-severe activity, CAS ≥3, NOSPECS ≥4 and duration under 3 months were recorded for donors with ophthalmopathy. Patients were left out if they had other autoimmune diseases, uncontrolled infections, pregnancy or lactation. The sequenced material came from peripheral blood. The sequence derives from an adult man with Graves' ophthalmopathy. The chain uses TRBV29-1 and TRBJ1-2; D is possibly TRBD1 (6 bases). CDR3 in DNA: TGCAGCGCCGACGGGGGGCTTGATGGCTACACCTTC. Translating it yields CSADGGLDGYTF.